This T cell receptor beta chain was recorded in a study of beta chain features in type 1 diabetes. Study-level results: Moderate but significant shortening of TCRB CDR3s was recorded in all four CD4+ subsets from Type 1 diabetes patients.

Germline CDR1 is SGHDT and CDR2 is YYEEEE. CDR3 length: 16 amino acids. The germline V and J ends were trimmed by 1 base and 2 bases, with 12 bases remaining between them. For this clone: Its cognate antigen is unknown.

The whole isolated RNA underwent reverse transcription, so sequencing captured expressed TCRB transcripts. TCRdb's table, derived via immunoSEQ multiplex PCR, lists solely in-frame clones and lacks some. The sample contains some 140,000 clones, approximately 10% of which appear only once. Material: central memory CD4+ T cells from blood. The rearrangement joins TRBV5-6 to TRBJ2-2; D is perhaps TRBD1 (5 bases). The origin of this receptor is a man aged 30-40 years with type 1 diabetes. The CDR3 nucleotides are TGTGCCAGCAGCTTGCTGTTGGGGCACAACACCGGGGAGCTGTTTTTT. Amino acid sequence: CASSLLLGHNTGELFF.